In its sample, the clone carrying this T cell receptor beta chain was seen a few times. Its antigen is currently unknown. In germline, CDR1 is SGHVS, CDR2 FNYEAQ. This CDR3 has 16 residues. V shed 1 base, J shed 3 bases, and the junction held 6 bases outside the gene matches. TCRdb re-analysed the reads in MiXCR, keeping a single row per CDR3 protein. Of 700,000 to 900,000 distinct CDR3 sequences listed, approximately 32% are singletons. The data stem from a study of T cell repertoires in cytomegalovirus infection. Study-level background: CMV epitopes, recently identified HLA-C-restricted and well-studied HLA-B-restricted, were used. CMV infection plus the matching HLA type was flagged by public TCR beta signatures. General study results and limits: Across the ex vivo response, the dominant clonotypes were HLA-C-restricted CMV-specific TCR beta clonotypes. Of the TCR beta families, the public ones yielded a cumulative frequency that identified carriers of CMV plus the relevant HLA.

This TCR was recovered from a human donor in good health (CMV status not recorded). Some clones in this sample may be carry-over from other donors' samples. J is TRBJ2-3 and V is TRBV7-6; 8 bases line up with TRBD1. Specimen: cultured CD8+ T cells from PBMCs, collected from culture after CMV antigen stimulation. The CDR3 is CASSLEPGGDTDTQYF. In DNA form, the CDR3 reads TGTGCCAGCAGCTTAGAACCAGGGGGCGATACAGATACGCAGTATTTT.